The 5 T cell receptor beta chains below come from one sample, sequenced in a study of tumour-infiltrating T cells in Burkitt lymphoma. Assay used: immunoSEQ multiplex PCR; TCRdb lists only in-frame clones, some missing. The repertoire holds approximately 46,000 clones, with around 31% as singletons. Input material: tumor tissue. Receptor source: a human donor with Burkitt lymphoma.

The chain carries TRBV9 and TRBJ1-1; D is undetermined. V was trimmed by 0 bases and J by 6 bases, leaving 9 bases between them. This CDR3 is built from 13 residues. CDR1 and CDR2 from the germline V gene are SGDLS and YYNGEE. The CDR3 DNA is TGTGCCAGCAGCGTAGGACCCCAGGCTGAAGCTTTCTTT. Protein: CASSVGPQAEAFF. Combining the CDR3 with reference TRBV9 and TRBJ1-1 gives the whole variable domain DSGVTQTPKHLITATGQRVTLRCSPRSGDLSVYWYQQSLDQGLQFLIQYYNGEERAKGNILERFSAQQFPDLHSELNLSSLELGDSALYFCASSVGPQAEAFFGQGTRLTVV.

This clone was seen once. The chain couples TRBV5-1 to TRBJ2-3; D remains ambiguous. Germline CDR1 and CDR2: SGHRS and YFSETQ. The V gene lost 4 bases and the J gene lost 2 bases, with 11 bases spanning the gap. This CDR3 comprises 14 residues. CDR3 in amino acids: CASSAPGNTDTQYF. The CDR3 bases are TGCGCCAGCAGCGCACCGGGCAACACAGATACGCAGTATTTT.

This clone came up a few times. V is TRBV30 and J is TRBJ1-2; D is uncertain. The CDR3 sequence is 14 residues long. The V gene lost 2 bases and the J gene lost 4 bases, with 14 bases spanning the gap. Per germline, CDR1 GTSNPN and CDR2 SVGIG (reference sequence). Here the CDR3 reads CAWSMPPTAYGYTF. The CDR3 DNA is TGTGCCTGGAGTATGCCTCCTACCGCCTATGGCTACACCTTC.

The chain recombines TRBV7-2 with TRBJ2-7; D is uncertain. The CDR3 length is 15 residues. Germline CDR1 reads SGHTA; CDR2 reads FQGNSA. Trimming shortened V by 1 base and J by 2 bases, and 12 bases separated the two germline ends. In DNA form, the CDR3 reads TGTGCCAGCAGCTTAGTGGCAGGTGGCACCTACGAGCAGTACTTC. Protein: CASSLVAGGTYEQYF.

This rearrangement joins TRBV29-1 to TRBJ2-6; possibly TRBD2 for D (6 bases). Germline CDR1 is SQVTM and CDR2 is ANQGSEA. V shed 3 bases and J shed 4 bases, with 13 bases lying between them. This CDR3 spans 15 amino acids. The CDR3 loop reads CSVEDWAGGANVLTF. The CDR3 bases are TGCAGCGTTGAGGATTGGGCGGGAGGGGCCAACGTCCTGACTTTC. Full variable domain (rest looked up from reference TRBV29-1 and TRBJ2-6): SAVISQKPSRDICQRGTSLTIQCQVDSQVTMMFWYRQQPGQSLTLIATANQGSEATYESGFVIDKFPISRPNLTFSTLTVSNMSPEDSSIYLCSVEDWAGGANVLTFGAGSRLTVL.